In its sample, the clone carrying this TCR beta chain was seen many times. V lost 5 bases to trimming and J lost 8 bases; unmatched junction nucleotides: 10. The CDR3 totals 14 residues. CDR1 MDHEN and CDR2 SYDVKM come from the germline V gene. The data are from a study of regulatory T cells in long-lasting Graves disease. Specified time point: newly diagnosed GD, antithyroid drugs for less than 3 months. Generation of the TCR library employed RNA extracted from PBMCs. CDR3-region Arm-PCR and iRepertoire HTBI primers produced the TCR beta libraries. TCRdb fed the multiplex PCR reads into MiXCR, producing one record per CDR3 protein. The sample has 450,000 to 600,000 distinct CDR3 sequences; around 16% are singletons. The same data also contributed to another study, on T cells in Graves' hyperthyroidism and ophthalmopathy.

The material sequenced was peripheral blood mononuclear cells (PBMCs), taken at new diagnosis, from a patient treated with antithyroid drugs. The source is a man aged 40-49 years with Graves disease. The rearrangement links TRBV28 to TRBJ2-5, with 8 nucleotides matching TRBD1. The CDR3, as DNA: TGTGCCAGCAGTACCCATCAGGGGGCCCGCACCCAGTACTTC. It specifies CASSTHQGARTQYF. The full variable domain, with the rest looked up from reference TRBV28 and TRBJ2-5, is DVKVTQSSRYLVKRTGEKVFLECVQDMDHENMFWYRQDPGLGLRLIYFSYDVKMKEKGDIPEGYSVSREKKERFSLILESASTNQTSMYLCASSTHQGARTQYFGPGTRLLVL.